This T cell receptor (beta chain) was identified in a study of vaccination effects on CD4 cells after COVID-19. After expansion with viral peptide pools in the ViraFEST assay, antigen-specific CD4+ T cells were sequenced. The culture ran for about 11 days, and then CD4+ T cells were isolated. Two doses of either BNT162b2 or mRNA-1273 were given to each participant. Wells of around 2 million PBMC each were grown with around 10 IU/ml IL-2 and around 10 ug/ml peptides. The germline V gene encodes CDR1 SNHLY and CDR2 FYNNEI. V lost 6 bases and J 7 bases, leaving 13 bases between the germline ends. The CDR3 runs to 14 residues. Details on this clone: The antigen remains unidentified.

Assay used: immunoSEQ multiplex PCR; TCRdb lists only in-frame clones, some missing. There are some 69,000 clones in the sample; 70% to 75% occur only once, and around 1.5% lies in the top ten. The sample was CD4+ T cells from PBMCs cultured with HCoV-229E spike peptides, taken after COVID-19 vaccination. The chain links TRBV2 to TRBJ1-6; TRBD1 might be the D (5 bases). The TCR comes from a human donor who received a COVID-19 vaccine. The CDR3 DNA follows: TGTGCCAGCAGAAGCCCCGGGGCCAATTCACCCCTCCACTTT. This gives the protein CASRSPGANSPLHF.